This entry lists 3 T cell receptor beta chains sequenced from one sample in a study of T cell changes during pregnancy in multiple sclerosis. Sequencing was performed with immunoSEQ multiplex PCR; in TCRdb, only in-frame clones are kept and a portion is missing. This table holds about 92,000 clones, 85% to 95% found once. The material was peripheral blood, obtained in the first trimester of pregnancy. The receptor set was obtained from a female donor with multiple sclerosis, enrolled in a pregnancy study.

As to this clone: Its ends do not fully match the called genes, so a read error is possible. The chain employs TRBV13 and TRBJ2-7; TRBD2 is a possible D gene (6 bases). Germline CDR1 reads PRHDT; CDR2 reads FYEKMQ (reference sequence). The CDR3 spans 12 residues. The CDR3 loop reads CASSLGSRTIFF. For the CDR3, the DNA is TGTGCCAGCAGCTTAGGATCTAGGACTATCTTCTTC.

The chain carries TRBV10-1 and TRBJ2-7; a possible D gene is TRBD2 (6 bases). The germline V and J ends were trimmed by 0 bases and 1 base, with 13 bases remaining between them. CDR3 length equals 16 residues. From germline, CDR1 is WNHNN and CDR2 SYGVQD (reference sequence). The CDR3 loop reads CASSESGAGSSYEQYF. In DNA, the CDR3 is TGCGCCAGCAGTGAGTCCGGGGCGGGATCGTCCTACGAGCAGTACTTC.

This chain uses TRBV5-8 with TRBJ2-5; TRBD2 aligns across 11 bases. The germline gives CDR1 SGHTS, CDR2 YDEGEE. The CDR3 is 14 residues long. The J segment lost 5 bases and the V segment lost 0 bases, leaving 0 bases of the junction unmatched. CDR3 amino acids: CASSLGTSGETQYF. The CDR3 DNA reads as TGTGCCAGCAGCTTGGGGACTAGCGGGGAGACCCAGTACTTC.